Listed below are T cell receptor beta chains from one sample, sequenced in a study of blood T cells in healthy people across ages. A single record per CDR3 protein comes from TCRdb applying MiXCR to the 5' RACE reads. Among some 940,000 distinct CDR3 sequences listed, 25% to 30% were seen once. This same sample was also taken into another study, of T cells of mothers and their children.

Source material: blood. The receptors stem from a woman aged 35 to 49 in good health. Each CDR3 is given with its conserved first and last residue. Each record gives: J gene, clone size, CDR3 length, V gene, CDR3 protein. Where a row states a size, it is once, few, many or the class of an expanded clone; other rows omit it.

J gene: TRBJ2-2; clone size: -; CDR3 length: 15; V gene: TRBV6-5; CDR3 protein: CASSYRGGTDGELFF
J gene: TRBJ1-4; clone size: -; CDR3 length: 16; V gene: TRBV15; CDR3 protein: CATSRVSWATNEKLFF
J gene: TRBJ2-5; clone size: few; CDR3 length: 13; V gene: TRBV10-3; CDR3 protein: CAIRETGQETQYF
J gene: TRBJ2-3; clone size: many; CDR3 length: 14; V gene: TRBV2; CDR3 protein: CASMGLYITDTQYF
J gene: TRBJ2-1; clone size: -; CDR3 length: 12; V gene: TRBV20-1; CDR3 protein: CRGGTGVVEQFF
J gene: TRBJ1-5; clone size: few; CDR3 length: 17; V gene: TRBV15; CDR3 protein: CATSRDGNRGGGQPQHF
J gene: TRBJ1-5; clone size: -; CDR3 length: 13; V gene: TRBV9; CDR3 protein: CASSVGWDQPQHF
J gene: TRBJ2-7; clone size: many; CDR3 length: 15; V gene: TRBV5-1; CDR3 protein: CASSFIGDNSYEQYF
J gene: TRBJ1-1; clone size: once; CDR3 length: 14; V gene: TRBV6-6; CDR3 protein: CASTGDRVGTEAFF
J gene: TRBJ2-3; clone size: few; CDR3 length: 11; V gene: TRBV2; CDR3 protein: CASSEYDTQYF
J gene: TRBJ2-3; clone size: few; CDR3 length: 14; V gene: TRBV28; CDR3 protein: CASGEAGEADTQYF
J gene: TRBJ2-1; clone size: -; CDR3 length: 13; V gene: TRBV6-5; CDR3 protein: CASSARVGYEQFF
J gene: TRBJ1-1; clone size: -; CDR3 length: 13; V gene: TRBV5-1; CDR3 protein: CASMEGPNTEAFF
J gene: TRBJ1-6; clone size: few; CDR3 length: 15; V gene: TRBV5-1; CDR3 protein: CAGSFGGRNNSPLHF
J gene: TRBJ2-7; clone size: many; CDR3 length: 15; V gene: TRBV4-3; CDR3 protein: CASSQGRGRSYEQYF
J gene: TRBJ2-1; clone size: many; CDR3 length: 17; V gene: TRBV4-1; CDR3 protein: CASSQDRGSGGADEQFF
J gene: TRBJ2-5; clone size: many; CDR3 length: 15; V gene: TRBV4-2; CDR3 protein: CASSQGTASQETQYF
J gene: TRBJ1-5; clone size: few; CDR3 length: 14; V gene: TRBV29-1; CDR3 protein: CSVKDRGGNQPQHF
J gene: TRBJ1-2; clone size: few; CDR3 length: 13; V gene: TRBV7-2; CDR3 protein: CASSPSDRDGYTF
J gene: TRBJ1-4; clone size: -; CDR3 length: 14; V gene: TRBV5-1; CDR3 protein: CASTPDRPNEKLFF
J gene: TRBJ2-7; clone size: -; CDR3 length: 15; V gene: TRBV27; CDR3 protein: CASSLKTGSSYEQYF
J gene: TRBJ2-6; clone size: -; CDR3 length: 16; V gene: TRBV19; CDR3 protein: CASSSRDRSGANVLTF
J gene: TRBJ2-7; clone size: -; CDR3 length: 14; V gene: TRBV28; CDR3 protein: CASSSTGQGNEQYF
J gene: TRBJ2-7; clone size: -; CDR3 length: 17; V gene: TRBV4-1; CDR3 protein: CASSRVSDRAHTNEQYF
J gene: TRBJ2-5; clone size: many; CDR3 length: 15; V gene: TRBV12-3/TRBV12-4; CDR3 protein: CASSPSEAGKETQYF
J gene: TRBJ1-1; clone size: -; CDR3 length: 14; V gene: TRBV11-2; CDR3 protein: CASSLLFVGGEAFF